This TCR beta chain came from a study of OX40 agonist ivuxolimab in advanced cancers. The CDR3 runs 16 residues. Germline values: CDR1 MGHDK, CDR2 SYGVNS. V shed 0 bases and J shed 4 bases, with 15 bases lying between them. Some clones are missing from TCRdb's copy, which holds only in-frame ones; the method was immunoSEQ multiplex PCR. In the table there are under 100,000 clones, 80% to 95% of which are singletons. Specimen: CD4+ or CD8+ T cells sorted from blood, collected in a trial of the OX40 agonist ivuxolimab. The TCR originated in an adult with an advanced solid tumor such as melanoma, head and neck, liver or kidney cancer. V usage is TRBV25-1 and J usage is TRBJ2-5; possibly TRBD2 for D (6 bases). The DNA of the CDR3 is TGTGCCAGCAGTGAATATGGGGGTACCGGGGGAGAGACCCAGTACTTC. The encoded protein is CASSEYGGTGGETQYF. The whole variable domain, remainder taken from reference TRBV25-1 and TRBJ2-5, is EADIYQTPRYLVIGTGKKITLECSQTMGHDKMYWYQQDPGMELHLIHYSYGVNSTEKGDLSSESTVSRIRTEHFPLTLESARPSHTSQYLCASSEYGGTGGETQYFGPGTRLLVL.